This T cell receptor (beta chain) is from a study of long-term antiretroviral therapy in people with HIV. General study findings and limits: Collection of the blood, which took place between the mid-2000s and the late 2010s, possibly occurred under older ART regimens.

Investigators performed immunoSEQ version v3.0 at survey level. Generated by immunoSEQ multiplex PCR, the TCRdb table keeps only in-frame clones and is missing some. In the table there are 20,000 to 25,000 clones, more than 70% of which are singletons. About this clone: Antigen unknown.

CDR1 and CDR2 (germline): DFQATT, SNEGSKA (reference sequence). The CDR3 loop spans 11 amino acids. The V gene end was trimmed by 3 bases and the J gene end by 8 bases; junction bases not matched to a gene: 3. The starting material was unsorted PBMCs, obtained less than 1.8 years before starting antiretroviral therapy. The chain couples TRBV20-1 to TRBJ1-1; 7 bases are a match to TRBD1. The TCR was taken from a woman between 40 and 50 years old with HIV. In nucleotides, the CDR3 is TGCAGTGCTAGGGCAGGGGGGGAAGCTTTCTTT. Translated, it gives CSARAGGEAFF.